This entry concerns a single T cell receptor beta chain. The source of the sample is a study of T cells in tuberculosis. Study in general: Samples predate treatment or fall within its first 7 days.

The data were produced by immunoSEQ multiplex PCR, yet TCRdb's version contains in-frame clones alone and is incomplete. The sample has around 33,000 clones, 93% seen once. Time point specified: new active TB diagnosis, blood taken before or within 7 days of starting treatment. Germline V gene sequence: CDR1 MGHRA, CDR2 YSYEKL. The CDR3 has 15 amino acids. With 1 base removed from V and 5 bases from J, the gap between germline ends came to 9 bases. The chain has TRBV4-1 and TRBJ1-6, with a possible D match to TRBD1 (6 bases). This receptor was identified in an adult with tuberculosis. The sequences come from PBMCs, collected at tuberculosis diagnosis. The DNA of the CDR3 is TGCGCCAGCAGCCAAGGGGGGCGTGATAATTCACCCCTCCACTTT. It codes for CASSQGGRDNSPLHF.